One and the same sample provided the 8 T cell receptor beta chains below, sequenced in a study of tumor-infiltrating lymphocytes in primary liver carcinoma. DNA and RNA were both co-extracted from approximately 22-30 mg of bulk tissue that had not been sorted. The input was about 490 ng total RNA; TCR beta cDNA was made from it with a constant-region primer. Libraries covering TCR beta were generated through three nested multiplex PCR rounds (using a slightly modified ARM-PCR). For around 11 cycles apiece, the opening two PCR rounds ran with TRBV1-TRBV30 forward primers and a C-beta reverse primer. A single record per CDR3 protein comes from TCRdb applying MiXCR to the multiplex PCR reads. The data hold roughly 120,000 distinct CDR3 sequences, with 64% observed a single time. Sequencing was carried out using liver tumor tissue from sampling region 3. The subset denotes: tumor region T3, left-lateral pole. The receptors were gathered from a woman aged 60-75 years with primary liver carcinoma and hepatitis B virus infection.

This clonotype came up many times. The chain links TRBV6-1 to TRBJ1-1; maybe TRBD1 (5 bases). Trimming left V 4 bases short and J 4 bases short, with 13 bases between. This CDR3 is built from 14 residues. Germline V gene data show CDR1 as MNHNS and CDR2 as SASEGT. The CDR3 nucleotides are TGTGCCAGCAGTGCAGGGTGGTCCGGCACTGAAGCTTTCTTT. Amino acid sequence: CASSAGWSGTEAFF.

Concerning this clonotype itself: A much larger clone differs by one base, so this may be a read error. V gene TRBV5-5 combines with J gene TRBJ1-5; D perhaps matches TRBD1 (6 bases). The V gene's germline CDR1 is SGHKS and CDR2 YYEKEE (reference sequence). The length of the CDR3 is 14 residues. CDR3 sequence reads: CVSSLDTGNQPQHF. CDR3 bases: TGTGTCAGCAGCTTGGACACAGGGAATCAGCCCCAGCATTTT.

Comments on this clonotype: This may come from a read error, since a much larger clone is one base off. The chain combines TRBV28 with TRBJ2-4, with a tentative D call TRBD2 (5 bases). Germline V lookup: CDR1 MDHEN, CDR2 SYDVKM. CDR3 length: 15 amino acids. CDR3 amino acids: CTSSPGLGAKNIQYF. CDR3 bases: TGTACCAGCAGTCCAGGACTCGGGGCCAAAAACATTCAGTACTTC.

This clonotype came up many times. The rearrangement links TRBV5-1 to TRBJ2-5, with 9 bases fitting TRBD1. The CDR3 consists of 16 residues. The V gene end was trimmed by 0 bases and the J gene end by 1 base; junction bases not matched to a gene: 4. Germline V gene lookup returns CDR1 SGHRS and CDR2 YFSETQ. The chain's CDR3 is CASSLGQGGFQETQYF. CDR3 DNA sequence: TGCGCCAGCAGCTTGGGACAGGGGGGATTCCAAGAGACCCAGTACTTC.

Turning to this clonotype: Germline is not matched at one junction end, which may reflect a read error. The rearrangement links TRBV20-1 to TRBJ2-7, with TRBD2 matching over 15 bases. This CDR3 is 15 amino acids long. The germline gives CDR1 DFQATT, CDR2 SNEGSKA (reference sequence). CDR3 protein: CRADRTSGRAYDQYF. In DNA form, the CDR3 reads TGCAGAGCTGACCGGACTAGCGGGAGGGCCTACGATCAGTACTTC.

This rearrangement joins TRBV4-1 to TRBJ1-1; no clear D gene. V was clipped by 4 bases and J by 4 bases, with 13 bases between them. In germline, CDR1 is MGHRA, CDR2 YSYEKL. The CDR3 sequence is 14 residues long. The CDR3 bases are TGCGCCAGCAGCCCCAGTGTATGTGGCACTGAAGCTTTCTTT. Its protein product is CASSPSVCGTEAFF.

Worth noting for this clonotype: As the CDR3 is not closed by the conserved phenylalanine or tryptophan, this likely results from a read error. V usage is TRBV15 and J usage is TRBJ2-7, with D perhaps matching TRBD1 (6 bases). The germline V gene has CDR1 LNHNV and CDR2 YYDKDF (reference sequence). Deletions cut 5 bases from V and 4 bases from J, with 12 bases between. There are 13 residues in the CDR3. The CDR3 DNA follows: TGTGCCACCAGCTCCGGGACAACATACGAGCAGTACCTC. It is translated as CATSSGTTYEQYL.

This clonotype was counted between two and nine times. Being one base from a much bigger clone, this may be a read error. The chain links TRBV14 to TRBJ1-1, with a tentative D call TRBD1 (5 bases). The CDR3 contains 14 residues. Germline values: CDR1 SGHDN, CDR2 FVKESK. The DNA of the CDR3 is TGTGCCAGCAGCCAATCGCTGGACAACACTGGAGCTTTCTTT. Amino acid sequence: CASSQSLDNTGAFF.